Included here is one T cell receptor beta chain sequence, with context. The antigen remains undetermined. The use of a sample-barcoded 5' primer and a J-beta primer mix characterized a second PCR of about 6 to 11 cycles. TCRdb analysed the 5' RACE reads with MiXCR anew, one entry per CDR3 protein. This sample has roughly 720,000 distinct CDR3 sequences, with less than 70% found just once. The source of the sample is a study of blood T cells in healthy people across ages. Germline lookup yields CDR1 MGHDK and CDR2 SYGVNS. Between the trimmed V and J ends, which lost 4 bases and 1 base, there was a span of 7 bases. This CDR3 has 14 residues. Per individual sample, total RNA of at least 5 micrograms was extracted. Study-wide findings and caveats: There was no known CMV status for donors, so expanded clonotype changes were possibly confounded.

The chain recombines TRBV25-1 with TRBJ2-2; D possibly uses TRBD1 or TRBD2 (5 bases each). The sequence was collected from an elderly man in good health. The sample taken for sequencing was blood. This CDR3 is CASSGDGNTGELFF. The CDR3 DNA sequence: TGTGCCAGCAGTGGGGACGGGAACACCGGGGAGCTGTTTTTT.